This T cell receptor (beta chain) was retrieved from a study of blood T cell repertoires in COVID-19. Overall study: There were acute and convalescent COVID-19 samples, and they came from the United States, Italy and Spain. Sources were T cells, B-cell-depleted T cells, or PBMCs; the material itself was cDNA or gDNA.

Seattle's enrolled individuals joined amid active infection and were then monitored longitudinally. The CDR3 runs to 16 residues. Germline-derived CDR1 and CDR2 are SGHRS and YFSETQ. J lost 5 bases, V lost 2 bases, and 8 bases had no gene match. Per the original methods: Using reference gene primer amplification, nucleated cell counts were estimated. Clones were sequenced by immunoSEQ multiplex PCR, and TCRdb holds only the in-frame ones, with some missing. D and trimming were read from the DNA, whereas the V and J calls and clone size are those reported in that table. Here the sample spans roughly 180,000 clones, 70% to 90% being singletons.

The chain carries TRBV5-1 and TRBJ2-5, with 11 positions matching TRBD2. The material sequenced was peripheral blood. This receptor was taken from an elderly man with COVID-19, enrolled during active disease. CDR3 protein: CASSFSLAGGGETQYF. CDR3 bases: TGCGCCAGCAGCTTCAGTCTAGCGGGGGGCGGGGAGACCCAGTACTTC.